This T cell receptor (beta chain) emerged from a study of blood T cell repertoires in COVID-19. On the study more broadly: T cells, B-cell-depleted T cells, or PBMCs supplied cDNA or gDNA.

Method: immunoSEQ multiplex PCR; TCRdb's copy keeps in-frame clones and lacks some. The sample has 150,000 to 180,000 clones, over 65% seen once; the top ten hold under 2%. There are a few counts of this clone. V was cut by 2 bases and J by 10 bases, with 11 bases left in between. Per germline, CDR1 GTSNPN and CDR2 SVGIG (reference sequence). This CDR3 has 11 amino acids. The sequenced sample was peripheral blood. V is TRBV30 and J is TRBJ1-1; D is unclear. This clonotype was obtained from a man older than 75 with acute or convalescent COVID-19. The CDR3 DNA sequence: TGTGCCTGGAGTCTTAGGGAGTCAGCTTTCTTT. Translated, it gives CAWSLRESAFF. Drawing the rest from reference TRBV30 and TRBJ1-1, the complete variable domain is SQTIHQWPATLVQPVGSPLSLECTVEGTSNPNLYWYRQAAGRGLQLLFYSVGIGQISSEVPQNLSASRPQDRQFILSSKKLLLSDSGFYLCAWSLRESAFFGQGTRLTVV.